The following is a TCR beta chain sequence with its context. This CDR3 spans 15 amino acids. Losses at the gene ends were 7 bases for V and 6 bases for J; bases not matched to a gene: 11. From germline, CDR1 is SGHRS and CDR2 YFSETQ. Original processing notes: Reference gene primer amplification gave nucleated cell count estimates. Measured with immunoSEQ multiplex PCR; TCRdb has only the in-frame clones, and not every one. V, J and clone size are those of that table, while D and trimming were read from the DNA. The top ten clones hold 4.1% of a sample with about 290,000 clones, about 82% of them seen once. This specimen belongs to a study of blood T cell repertoires in COVID-19. Whole-study context: From the United States, Italy and Spain came samples of acute and convalescent COVID-19. T cells, B-cell-depleted T cells, or PBMCs supplied cDNA or gDNA.

The source material was peripheral blood. The clonotype originates from a woman aged 45-65 years with active or convalescent COVID-19. The rearrangement links TRBV5-1 to TRBJ2-2; the match to TRBD2 covers 8 bases. CDR3 sequence: CASSNGLAKAGELFF. CDR3 nucleotide sequence: TGCGCCAGCTCGAACGGACTAGCTAAGGCCGGGGAGCTGTTTTTT.